The next 2 T cell receptor beta chains were all read from a single sample in a study of molecular identifiers for immune sequencing clone quantification. TCRdb re-analysed the PCR reads in MiXCR, keeping a single row per CDR3 protein. Of a few hundred thousand distinct CDR3 sequences listed, about 22% are singletons. The sample was naive CD8+ T cells from blood, with Jurkat cell RNA spiked in. Subset meaning: FACS-sorted CD8+CD4-CCR7+CD45RA+ naive T cells. All receptors derive from a human donor in good health. Some libraries in this study had Jurkat cell RNA spiked in.

Remarks on this clonotype: Just one base apart from a much larger clone, this may be a read error. The genes are TRBV28 and TRBJ2-5; maybe TRBD2 (6 bases). Trimming cost V 6 bases and J 2 bases, with 25 bases left between them. The germline V gene has CDR1 MDHEN and CDR2 SYDVKM. CDR3 size: 18 residues. The CDR3 reads CASSRRTGRGGGQETQYF. CDR3 DNA sequence: TGTGCCAGCAGCCGACGGACTGGCCGGGGAGGAGGGCAAGAGACCCAGTACTTC.

The V gene is TRBV11-2, the J gene TRBJ2-2; the match to TRBD1 covers 7 bases. The CDR3 is made up of 18 amino acids. V dropped 6 bases and J dropped 0; count of bases not matched to a gene: 13. Germline V gene lookup returns CDR1 SGHAT and CDR2 FQNNGV. CDR3 sequence: CASRGAQPGQTNTGELFF. Written as DNA, the CDR3 is TGTGCCAGCAGAGGGGCCCAACCGGGACAGACGAACACCGGGGAGCTGTTTTTT.